This is a list of T cell receptor beta chains from one sample in a study of tumor and adjacent non-tumor tissue in lung cancer. One entry per CDR3 protein results from TCRdb running MiXCR on the multiplex PCR reads. Here the sample spans roughly 150,000 distinct CDR3 sequences, around 60% being singletons. Material for sequencing was lung tumor tissue. Source of these receptors: a man aged 60-69 years with small cell lung cancer. CDR3s include the opening cysteine and the closing phenylalanine or tryptophan. Each record gives: clone size, D gene, J gene, V gene, CDR3 DNA, CDR3 protein. A D gene is named only where the DNA matches it firmly. Clone size appears in some rows only: once, few, many, or a class for an expanded clone.

size: NA; D: NA; J: TRBJ1-4; V: TRBV11-3; DNA: TGTCCCAGCAGCTTAGCAGGCAACCTTAATGAAAAACTGTTTTTT; CDR3: CPSSLAGNLNEKLFF
size: NA; D: NA; J: TRBJ2-1; V: TRBV11-2; DNA: TGTGTCAGCAGCTTAGGTGTAGGTTTCAACAATGAGCAGTTCTTC; CDR3: CVSSLGVGFNNEQFF
size: NA; D: NA; J: TRBJ1-3; V: TRBV6-5; DNA: TGTCCCAGCAGTTTGCGAGGGCTTTCTGGAAACACGATATATTTT; CDR3: CPSSLRGLSGNTIYF
size: NA; D: TRBD2; J: TRBJ2-2; V: TRBV29-1; DNA: TGCAGCATTGGAGGGAGGGCCGGGGTGCTGTTTTTT; CDR3: CSIGGRAGVLFF
size: NA; D: NA; J: TRBJ2-1; V: TRBV6-5; DNA: TGTGCCAGCACCAGCAGGCTGGGGCAGTTCTTC; CDR3: CASTSRLGQFF
size: once; D: TRBD2; J: TRBJ2-7; V: TRBV20-1; DNA: TGCAGTGCTAAAAAACTAGCGGGAGTATGGTACGAGCAGTACTTC; CDR3: CSAKKLAGVWYEQYF
size: once; D: NA; J: TRBJ1-6; V: TRBV20-1; DNA: TGCAGTGCTAGTGCCGGGACGATGAATAATTCACCCCTCCACTTT; CDR3: CSASAGTMNNSPLHF
size: few; D: TRBD1; J: TRBJ2-1; V: TRBV6-1; DNA: TGTGCCAGCAGCTCCGGGACAGGCTTGTTCTTC; CDR3: CASSSGTGLFF
size: NA; D: NA; J: TRBJ2-7; V: TRBV20-1; DNA: TGCAGTGCTAGAGCGATACCAGGGAGAGGCCTTTCCTACGAGCAGTACTTC; CDR3: CSARAIPGRGLSYEQYF
size: NA; D: NA; J: TRBJ2-1; V: TRBV11-3; DNA: TGTACCAGCAGCTTAGATCACGGCGACACTCTCGAGCAGTTCTTC; CDR3: CTSSLDHGDTLEQFF
size: few; D: NA; J: TRBJ1-1; V: TRBV11-2; DNA: TGTACCAGCAGCTTGAACACTGAAGCCTTCTTT; CDR3: CTSSLNTEAFF
size: many; D: NA; J: TRBJ2-2; V: TRBV11-2; DNA: TGTGCCAGCAGCTATATCCCCGGGGAGCTGTTTTTT; CDR3: CASSYIPGELFF
size: NA; D: NA; J: TRBJ2-5; V: TRBV10-3; DNA: TGTGCCATCAGTGATGGGGGGACCCGGTACTTC; CDR3: CAISDGGTRYF
size: few; D: TRBD2; J: TRBJ2-3; V: TRBV4-1; DNA: TGCGCCAGCAGCCAAGCTAGCGGGCATAGCACAGATACGCAGTATTTT; CDR3: CASSQASGHSTDTQYF
size: NA; D: NA; J: TRBJ2-7; V: TRBV5-1; DNA: TGCGCCAGCAGCTCTACCACAGATCTCGAGCAGTACTTC; CDR3: CASSSTTDLEQYF
size: NA; D: NA; J: TRBJ1-1; V: TRBV6-1; DNA: TGTGCCAGCACTCGACATAGGTGGTCTTATCGGGTCGACACTGAAGCTTTCTTT; CDR3: CASTRHRWSYRVDTEAFF
size: many; D: NA; J: TRBJ2-5; V: TRBV20-1; DNA: TGCAGTGCTAGAGATGTCGTAGGTAGAGAGACCCAGTACTTC; CDR3: CSARDVVGRETQYF
size: few; D: NA; J: TRBJ2-2; V: TRBV6-1; DNA: TGTGCCAGCACAAGTGGACGGACTGACAGCTACACCGGGGAGCTGTTTTTT; CDR3: CASTSGRTDSYTGELFF
size: NA; D: NA; J: TRBJ2-2; V: TRBV20-1; DNA: TGCAGTGCCCGATCCCGGACCAGAAACATCGGGGAGCTGTTTTTT; CDR3: CSARSRTRNIGELFF
size: NA; D: TRBD1; J: TRBJ2-1; V: TRBV7-8; DNA: TGTGCCAGCAGCCTAGCAGGGGGCTACTACAATGAGCAGTTCTTC; CDR3: CASSLAGGYYNEQFF
size: NA; D: NA; J: TRBJ2-5; V: TRBV27; DNA: TGTGCCAGCAGTTCCTCCCGGTGGGGTCAAGAGACCCAGTACTTC; CDR3: CASSSSRWGQETQYF
size: NA; D: TRBD1; J: TRBJ2-5; V: TRBV11-2; DNA: TGCTCCAGCAGTTCAAGGACAGGGGTTGAGACCCAGTACTTC; CDR3: CSSSSRTGVETQYF
size: NA; D: NA; J: TRBJ2-5; V: TRBV20-1; DNA: TGCAGCGCGCAACACAGGGTCCAAGAGACCCAGTACTTC; CDR3: CSAQHRVQETQYF
size: NA; D: NA; J: TRBJ2-1; V: TRBV11-2; DNA: TGTGTCAGCAGCTTAGGCCTGGGAGTCGTGCAGTTCTTC; CDR3: CVSSLGLGVVQFF